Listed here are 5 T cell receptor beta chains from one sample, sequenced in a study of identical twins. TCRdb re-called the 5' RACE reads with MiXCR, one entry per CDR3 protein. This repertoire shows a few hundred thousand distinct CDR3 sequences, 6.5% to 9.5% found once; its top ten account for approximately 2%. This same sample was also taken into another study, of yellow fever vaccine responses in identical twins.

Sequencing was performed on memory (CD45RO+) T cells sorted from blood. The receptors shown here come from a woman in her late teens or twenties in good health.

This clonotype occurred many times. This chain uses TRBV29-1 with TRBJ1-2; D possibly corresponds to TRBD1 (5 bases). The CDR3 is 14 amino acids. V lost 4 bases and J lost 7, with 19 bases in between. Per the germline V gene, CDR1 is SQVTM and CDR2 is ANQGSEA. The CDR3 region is CSVGDTGFSGGYTF. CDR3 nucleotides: TGCAGCGTTGGAGATACAGGCTTTTCGGGTGGCTACACCTTC.

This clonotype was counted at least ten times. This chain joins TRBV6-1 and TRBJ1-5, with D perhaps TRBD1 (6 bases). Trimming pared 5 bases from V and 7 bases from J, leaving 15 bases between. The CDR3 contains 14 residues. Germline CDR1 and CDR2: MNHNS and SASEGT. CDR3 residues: CASSKNREGQPQHF. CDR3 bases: TGTGCCAGCAGTAAAAACAGGGAGGGACAGCCCCAGCATTTT.

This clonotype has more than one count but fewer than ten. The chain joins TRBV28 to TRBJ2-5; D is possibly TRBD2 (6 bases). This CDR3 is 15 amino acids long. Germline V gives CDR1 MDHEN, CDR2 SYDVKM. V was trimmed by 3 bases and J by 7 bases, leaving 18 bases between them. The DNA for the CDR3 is TGTGCCAGCAGTTTGCCCCCGGGACTCACTTTGACCCAGTACTTC. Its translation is CASSLPPGLTLTQYF.

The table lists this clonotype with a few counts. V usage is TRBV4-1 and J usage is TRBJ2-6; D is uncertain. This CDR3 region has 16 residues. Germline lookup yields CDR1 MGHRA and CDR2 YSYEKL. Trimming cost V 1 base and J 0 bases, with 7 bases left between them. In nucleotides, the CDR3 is TGCGCCAGCAGCCAAGTCTCGAACTCTGGGGCCAACGTCCTGACTTTC. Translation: CASSQVSNSGANVLTF.

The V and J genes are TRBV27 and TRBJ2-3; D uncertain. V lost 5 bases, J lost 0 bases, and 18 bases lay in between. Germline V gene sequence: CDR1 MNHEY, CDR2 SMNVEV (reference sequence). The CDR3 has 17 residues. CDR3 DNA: TGTGCCAGCAGTCTCTCAGACCCCAGGAAAAGCACAGATACGCAGTATTTT. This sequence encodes CASSLSDPRKSTDTQYF.